This TCR beta chain appears in the sequencing data of a study of blood T cell repertoires in COVID-19. Study background: Sites across the United States, Italy and Spain contributed samples from acute and convalescent COVID-19. Nucleic acid was either cDNA or gDNA, and it came from T cells, B-cell-depleted T cells, or PBMCs.

In the source study's methods: Estimates of nucleated cell counts were drawn from the amplification of reference gene primers. Here immunoSEQ multiplex PCR was the method, and the copy in TCRdb shows in-frame clones only, minus some. V and J calls and clone size are copied from that table; D and trimming were computed from the DNA. The sample has 180,000 or so clones, roughly 86% seen once. Germline V gene lookup returns CDR1 MNHNS and CDR2 SASEGT. The CDR3 length is 16 residues. The J segment lost 9 bases and the V segment lost 4 bases, leaving 7 bases of the junction unmatched. This clonotype originated in a man aged 65-85 years with acute or convalescent COVID-19. Sequencing input: peripheral blood. J is TRBJ2-1 and V is TRBV6-1, with TRBD2 matching over 15 bases. For the CDR3, the DNA is TGTGCCAGCAGTGGGTGGACTAGCGGGAGGGCCAGTGAGCAGTTCTTC. This translates into CASSGWTSGRASEQFF.